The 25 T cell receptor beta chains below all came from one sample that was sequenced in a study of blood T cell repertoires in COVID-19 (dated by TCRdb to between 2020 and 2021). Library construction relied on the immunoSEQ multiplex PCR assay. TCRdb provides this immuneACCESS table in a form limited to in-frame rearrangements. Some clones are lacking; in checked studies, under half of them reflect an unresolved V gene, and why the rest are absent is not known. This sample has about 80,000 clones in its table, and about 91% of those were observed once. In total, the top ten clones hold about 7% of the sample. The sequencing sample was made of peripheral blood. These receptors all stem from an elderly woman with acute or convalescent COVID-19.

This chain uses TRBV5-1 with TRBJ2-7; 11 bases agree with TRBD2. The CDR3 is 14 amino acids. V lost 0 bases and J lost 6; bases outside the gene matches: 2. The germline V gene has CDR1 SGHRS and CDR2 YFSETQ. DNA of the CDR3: TGCGCCAGCAGCTTGGCCCTAGCGGGAGGCGAGCAGTACTTC. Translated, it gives CASSLALAGGEQYF.

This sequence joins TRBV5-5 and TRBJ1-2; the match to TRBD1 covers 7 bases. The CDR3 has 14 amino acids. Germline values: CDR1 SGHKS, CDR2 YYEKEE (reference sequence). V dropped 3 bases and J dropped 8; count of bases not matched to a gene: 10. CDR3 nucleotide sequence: TGTGCCAGCAGCTGGGACAGTAACGGGTACGGCTACACCTTC. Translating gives CASSWDSNGYGYTF.

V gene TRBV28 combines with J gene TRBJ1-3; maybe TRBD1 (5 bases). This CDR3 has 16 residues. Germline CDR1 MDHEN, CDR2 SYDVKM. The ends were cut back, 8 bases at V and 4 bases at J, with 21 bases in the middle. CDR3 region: CASHLGGGLGGNTIYF. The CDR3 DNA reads TGTGCCAGCCATCTTGGTGGGGGGTTGGGAGGAAACACCATATATTTT.

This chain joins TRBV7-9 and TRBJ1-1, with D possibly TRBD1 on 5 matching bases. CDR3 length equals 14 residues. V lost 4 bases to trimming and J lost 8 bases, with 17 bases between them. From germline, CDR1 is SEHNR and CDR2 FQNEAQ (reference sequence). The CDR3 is CASSSRSDSTEAFF. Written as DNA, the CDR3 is TGTGCCAGCAGCTCCCGCTCCGACAGCACCGAAGCTTTCTTT.

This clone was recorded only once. The CDR3 here is CASSLSGHNEQFF. The CDR3 DNA reads TGTGCCAGCAGCTTAAGCGGACACAATGAGCAGTTCTTC. The gene calls are TRBV7-8 and TRBJ2-1; tentatively, D is TRBD2 (5 bases). CDR1 SGHVS and CDR2 FQNEAQ come from the germline V gene. V was pared by 2 bases and J by 5 bases, with 7 bases between. The CDR3 extends over 13 amino acids.

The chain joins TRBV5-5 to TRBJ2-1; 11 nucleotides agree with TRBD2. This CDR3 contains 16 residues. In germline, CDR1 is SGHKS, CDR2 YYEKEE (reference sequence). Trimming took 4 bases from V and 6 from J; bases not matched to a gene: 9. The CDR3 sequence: CASSPHLAGGPNEQFF. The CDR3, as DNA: TGTGCCAGCAGCCCCCATCTAGCGGGAGGACCCAATGAGCAGTTCTTC.

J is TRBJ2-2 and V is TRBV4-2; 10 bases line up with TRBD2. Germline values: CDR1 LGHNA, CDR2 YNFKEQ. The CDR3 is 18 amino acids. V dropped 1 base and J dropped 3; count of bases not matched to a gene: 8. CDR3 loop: CASSQAGAGGPDTGELFF. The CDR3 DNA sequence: TGTGCCAGCAGCCAAGCGGGAGCGGGGGGGCCAGACACCGGGGAGCTGTTTTTT.

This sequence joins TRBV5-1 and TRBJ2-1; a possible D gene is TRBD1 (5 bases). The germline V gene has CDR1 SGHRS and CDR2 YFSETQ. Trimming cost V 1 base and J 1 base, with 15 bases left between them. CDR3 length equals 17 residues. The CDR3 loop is CASSLTQGRGSYNEQFF. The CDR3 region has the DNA TGCGCCAGCAGCTTGACTCAGGGTAGAGGATCCTACAATGAGCAGTTCTTC.

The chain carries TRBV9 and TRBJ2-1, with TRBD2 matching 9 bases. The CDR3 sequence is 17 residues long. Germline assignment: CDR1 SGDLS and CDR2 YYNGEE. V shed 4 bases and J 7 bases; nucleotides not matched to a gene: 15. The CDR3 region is CASSSSVGSGRGNEQFF. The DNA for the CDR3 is TGTGCCAGCAGCTCTAGTGTTGGTAGCGGGAGAGGGAATGAGCAGTTCTTC.

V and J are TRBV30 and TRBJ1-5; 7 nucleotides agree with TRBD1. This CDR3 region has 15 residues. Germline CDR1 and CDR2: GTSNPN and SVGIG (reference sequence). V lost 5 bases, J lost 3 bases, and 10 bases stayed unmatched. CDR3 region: CAWRTPTGPNQPQHF. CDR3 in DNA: TGTGCCTGGCGAACTCCGACAGGGCCCAATCAGCCCCAGCATTTT.

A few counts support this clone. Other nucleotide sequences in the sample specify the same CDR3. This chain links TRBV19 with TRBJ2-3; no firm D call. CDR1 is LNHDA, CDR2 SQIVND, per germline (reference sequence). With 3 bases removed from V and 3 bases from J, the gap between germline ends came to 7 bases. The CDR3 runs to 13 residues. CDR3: CASSISRTDTQYF. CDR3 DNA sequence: TGTGCCAGTAGTATTTCGCGAACAGATACGCAGTATTTT. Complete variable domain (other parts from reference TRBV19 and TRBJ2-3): DGGITQSPKYLFRKEGQNVTLSCEQNLNHDAMYWYRQDPGQGLRLIYYSQIVNDFQKGDIAEGYSVSREKKESFPLTVTSAQKNPTAFYLCASSISRTDTQYFGPGTRLTVL.

In nucleotides, the CDR3 is TGTGCCAGCAGTATACAGGGGAGACAGCCCCAGCATTTT. It codes for CASSIQGRQPQHF. The chain carries TRBV6-2 or TRBV6-3 and TRBJ1-5, with 7 nucleotides matching TRBD1. Germline loops: CDR1 MNHEY, CDR2 SVGEGT. The CDR3 covers 13 residues. V was pared by 5 bases and J by 7 bases, with 5 bases of the junction left unmatched.

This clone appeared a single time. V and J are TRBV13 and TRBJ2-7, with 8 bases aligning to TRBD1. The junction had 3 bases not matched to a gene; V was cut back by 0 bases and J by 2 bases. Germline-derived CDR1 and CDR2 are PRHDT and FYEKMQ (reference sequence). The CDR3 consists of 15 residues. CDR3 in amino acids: CASSLGAGGAYEQYF. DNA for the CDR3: TGTGCCAGCAGCTTAGGAGCAGGGGGCGCCTACGAGCAGTACTTC.

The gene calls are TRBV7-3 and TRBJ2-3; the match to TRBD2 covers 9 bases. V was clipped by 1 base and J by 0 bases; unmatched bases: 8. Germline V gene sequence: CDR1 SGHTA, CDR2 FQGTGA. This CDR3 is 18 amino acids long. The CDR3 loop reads CASSLRGSGGTSTDTQYF. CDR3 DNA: TGTGCCAGCAGCTTAAGAGGTAGCGGGGGCACGAGCACAGATACGCAGTATTTT.

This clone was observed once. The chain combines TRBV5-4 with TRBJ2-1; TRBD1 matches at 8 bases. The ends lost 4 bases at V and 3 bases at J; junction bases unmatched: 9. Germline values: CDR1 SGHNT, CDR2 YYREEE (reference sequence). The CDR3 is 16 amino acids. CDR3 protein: CASSEYQGAVYNEQFF. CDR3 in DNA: TGTGCCAGCAGCGAGTACCAGGGGGCTGTCTACAATGAGCAGTTCTTC.

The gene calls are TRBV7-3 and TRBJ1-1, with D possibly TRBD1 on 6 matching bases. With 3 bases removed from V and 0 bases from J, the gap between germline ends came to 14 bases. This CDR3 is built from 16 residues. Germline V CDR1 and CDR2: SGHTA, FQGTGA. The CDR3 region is CASSLLPGHLNTEAFF. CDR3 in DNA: TGTGCCAGCAGCTTGCTTCCGGGACACTTGAACACTGAAGCTTTCTTT.

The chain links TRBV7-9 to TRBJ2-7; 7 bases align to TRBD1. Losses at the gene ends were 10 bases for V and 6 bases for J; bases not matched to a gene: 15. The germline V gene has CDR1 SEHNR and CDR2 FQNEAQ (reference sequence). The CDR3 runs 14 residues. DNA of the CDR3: TGTGCCACCCTCCTTTCGGGACAGAGTTCCGAGCAGTACTTC. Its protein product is CATLLSGQSSEQYF.

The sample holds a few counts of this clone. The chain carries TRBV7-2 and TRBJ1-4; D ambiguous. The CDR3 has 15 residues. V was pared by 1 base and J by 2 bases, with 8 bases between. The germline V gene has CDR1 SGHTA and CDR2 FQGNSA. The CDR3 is CASSLVVATNEKLFF. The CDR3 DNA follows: TGTGCCAGCAGCTTAGTTGTGGCCACTAATGAAAAACTGTTTTTT.

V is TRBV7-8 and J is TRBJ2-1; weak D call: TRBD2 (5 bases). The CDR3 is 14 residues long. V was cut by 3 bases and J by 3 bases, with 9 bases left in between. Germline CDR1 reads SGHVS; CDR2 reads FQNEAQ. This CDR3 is CASSFEGSYNEQFF. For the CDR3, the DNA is TGTGCCAGCAGCTTTGAGGGCAGCTACAATGAGCAGTTCTTC.

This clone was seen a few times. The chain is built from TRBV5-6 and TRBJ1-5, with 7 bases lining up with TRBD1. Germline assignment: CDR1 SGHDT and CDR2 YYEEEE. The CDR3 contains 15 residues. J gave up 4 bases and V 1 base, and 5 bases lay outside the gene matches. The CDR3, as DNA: TGTGCCAGCAGCTTGCAGGGGGTTATGAATCAGCCCCAGCATTTT. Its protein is CASSLQGVMNQPQHF.

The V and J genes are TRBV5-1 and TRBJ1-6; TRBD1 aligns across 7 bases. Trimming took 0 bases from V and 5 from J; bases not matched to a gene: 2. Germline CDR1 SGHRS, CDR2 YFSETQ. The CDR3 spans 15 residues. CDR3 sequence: CASSLATGNNSPLHF. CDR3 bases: TGCGCCAGCAGCTTGGCGACAGGGAATAATTCACCCCTCCACTTT.

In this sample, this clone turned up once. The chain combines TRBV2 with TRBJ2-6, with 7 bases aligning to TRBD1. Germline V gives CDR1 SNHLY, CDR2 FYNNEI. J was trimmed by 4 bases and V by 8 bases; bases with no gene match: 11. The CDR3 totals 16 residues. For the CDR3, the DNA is TGTGCCAGCTTGGGGACAGCCAGGACCGGGGCCAACGTCCTGACTTTC. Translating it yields CASLGTARTGANVLTF.

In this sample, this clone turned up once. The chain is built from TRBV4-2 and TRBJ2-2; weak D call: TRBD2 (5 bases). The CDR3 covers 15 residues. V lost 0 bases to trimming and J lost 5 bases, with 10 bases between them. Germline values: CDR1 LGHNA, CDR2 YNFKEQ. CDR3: CASSQESSGTGELFF. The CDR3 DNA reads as TGTGCCAGCAGCCAAGAGTCCAGCGGTACCGGGGAGCTGTTTTTT.

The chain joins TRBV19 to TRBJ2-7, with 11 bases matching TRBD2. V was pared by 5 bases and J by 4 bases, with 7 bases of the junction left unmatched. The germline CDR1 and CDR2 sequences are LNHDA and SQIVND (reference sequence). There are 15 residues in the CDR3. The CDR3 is CASSDPGLAVYEQYF. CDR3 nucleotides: TGTGCCAGTAGTGATCCGGGACTAGCGGTTTACGAGCAGTACTTC.

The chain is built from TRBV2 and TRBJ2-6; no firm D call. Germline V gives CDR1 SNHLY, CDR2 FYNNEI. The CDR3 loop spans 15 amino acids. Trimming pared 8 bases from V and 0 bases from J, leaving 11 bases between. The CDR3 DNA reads TGTGCCAGCCAGCCGTCTAGCTCTGGGGCCAACGTCCTGACTTTC. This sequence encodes CASQPSSSGANVLTF.